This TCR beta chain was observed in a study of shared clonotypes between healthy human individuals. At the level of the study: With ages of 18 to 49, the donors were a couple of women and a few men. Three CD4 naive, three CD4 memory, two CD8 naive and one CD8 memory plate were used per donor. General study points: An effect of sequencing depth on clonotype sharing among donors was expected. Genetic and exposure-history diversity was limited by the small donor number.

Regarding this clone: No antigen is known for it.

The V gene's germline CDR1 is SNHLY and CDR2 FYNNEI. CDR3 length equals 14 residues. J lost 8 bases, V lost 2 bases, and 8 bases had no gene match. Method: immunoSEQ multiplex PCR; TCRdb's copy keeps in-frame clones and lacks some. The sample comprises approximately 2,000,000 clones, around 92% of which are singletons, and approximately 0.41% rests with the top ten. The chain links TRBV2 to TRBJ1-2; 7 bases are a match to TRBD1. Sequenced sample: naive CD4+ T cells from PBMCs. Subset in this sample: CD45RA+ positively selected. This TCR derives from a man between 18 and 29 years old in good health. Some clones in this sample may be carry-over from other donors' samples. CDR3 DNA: TGTGCCAGCAGTGAAATAAAGGGGGCTCAGGGCTACACCTTC. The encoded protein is CASSEIKGAQGYTF. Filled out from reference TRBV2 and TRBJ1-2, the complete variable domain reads EPEVTQTPSHQVTQMGQEVILRCVPISNHLYFYWYRQILGQKVEFLVSFYNNEISEKSEIFDDQFSVERPDGSNFTLKIRSTKLEDSAMYFCASSEIKGAQGYTFGSGTRLTVV.